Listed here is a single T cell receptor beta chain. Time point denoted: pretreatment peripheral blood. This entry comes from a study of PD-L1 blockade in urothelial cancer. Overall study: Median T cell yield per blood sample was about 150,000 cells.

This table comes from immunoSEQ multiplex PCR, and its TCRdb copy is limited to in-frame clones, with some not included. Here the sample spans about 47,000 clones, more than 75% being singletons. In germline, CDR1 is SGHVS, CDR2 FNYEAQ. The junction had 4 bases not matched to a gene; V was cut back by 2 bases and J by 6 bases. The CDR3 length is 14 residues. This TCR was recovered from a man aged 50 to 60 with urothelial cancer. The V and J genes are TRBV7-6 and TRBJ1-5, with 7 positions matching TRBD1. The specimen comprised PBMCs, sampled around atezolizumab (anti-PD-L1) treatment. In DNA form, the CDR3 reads TGTGCCAGCAGCTTAAGGCAGGGGGGTCAGCCCCAGCATTTT. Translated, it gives CASSLRQGGQPQHF.